This T cell receptor beta chain appears in the sequencing data of a study of radiotherapy plus CTLA-4 blockade in lung cancer. Study-wide context: Objective responses were documented in under 20% of patients, with disease control in approximately 32%.

The CDR3 length is 14 residues. CDR1 and CDR2 (germline): SEHNR, FQNEAQ (reference sequence). V shed 1 base and J shed 1 base, with 7 bases lying between them. Profiled with immunoSEQ multiplex PCR; TCRdb holds only in-frame clones, not every one. Among roughly 50,000 clones listed, 79% were seen once. Focal radiation with ipilimumab CTLA-4 blockade was given to patients with chemo-refractory metastatic non-small-cell lung cancer. This clone has only a few counts. This sample comprised peripheral blood, obtained from a patient treated with radiotherapy plus ipilimumab. The sequence derives from a human donor with non-small cell lung cancer who had a partial response to radiotherapy plus ipilimumab. The gene calls are TRBV7-9 and TRBJ1-1; D gene ambiguous. The CDR3 DNA sequence: TGTGCCAGCAGCTTAGTGCTAGGGAACACTGAAGCTTTCTTT. Protein sequence: CASSLVLGNTEAFF.